This T cell receptor beta chain was recovered during a study of CD8+ T cells in alopecia areata. Overall study: Severity scores in treated patients reflected the percentage of scalp affected.

V was pared by 1 base and J by 0 bases, with 12 bases between. CDR1 SGHDN and CDR2 FVKESK come from the germline V gene. The CDR3 covers 17 residues. The treatment is: oral pan-JAK inhibitor, 5-10 mg twice daily. Extraction and reverse transcription of RNA yielded cDNA as the sequencing template. Sequencing used immunoSEQ multiplex PCR; TCRdb keeps in-frame clones, though not all of them. The sample shows 70,000 or so clones, roughly 28% of them seen only once. As to this clone: Its antigen is not identified.

Study-wide points: Scalp specimens additionally yield sequences from normal skin's resident alphabeta T cells. Persistence in scalp and blood during tofacitinib was observed for many expanded lesional clones.

This sequence joins TRBV14 and TRBJ2-2, with D possibly matching TRBD1 (5 bases). This clonotype was obtained from a human donor with alopecia areata. Sequenced here: CD8+ T cells sorted from blood, sampled at week 4, from a patient treated with tofacitinib. CDR3 bases: TGTGCCAGCAGCCAAGCGTTATGGGGCCCGAACACCGGGGAGCTGTTTTTT. Protein product: CASSQALWGPNTGELFF.